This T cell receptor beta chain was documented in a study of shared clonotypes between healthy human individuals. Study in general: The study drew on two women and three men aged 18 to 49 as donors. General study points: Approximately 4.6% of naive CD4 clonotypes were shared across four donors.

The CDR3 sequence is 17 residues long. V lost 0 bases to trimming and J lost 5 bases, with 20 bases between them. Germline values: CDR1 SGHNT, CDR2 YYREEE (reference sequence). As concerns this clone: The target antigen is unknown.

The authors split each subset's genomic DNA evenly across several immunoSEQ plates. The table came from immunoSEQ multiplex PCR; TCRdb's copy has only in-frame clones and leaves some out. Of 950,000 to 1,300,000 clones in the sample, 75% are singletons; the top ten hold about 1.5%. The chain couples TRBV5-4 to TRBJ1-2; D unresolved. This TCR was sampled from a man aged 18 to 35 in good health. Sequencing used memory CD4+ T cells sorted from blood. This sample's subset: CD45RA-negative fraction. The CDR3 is CASSLDRSGIEGYGYTF. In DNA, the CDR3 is TGTGCCAGCAGCTTGGATCGGTCAGGAATCGAAGGGTATGGCTACACCTTC.